Below are 25 T cell receptor beta chains sequenced from a single sample in a study of blood T cells in healthy people across ages. The use of a sample-barcoded 5' primer and a J-beta primer mix characterized a second PCR of about 7 to 12 cycles. One entry per CDR3 protein results from TCRdb running MiXCR on the 5' RACE reads. Of over 450,000 distinct CDR3 sequences in the sample, about 25% were seen once. This sample also appeared in a second study, on T cells of mothers and their children.

Sequencing was carried out using blood. The receptors shown here come from a boy aged 5-17 years in good health.

This clonotype was detected only a few times. This sequence joins TRBV25-1 and TRBJ2-7; tentatively, D is TRBD1 or TRBD2 (5 bases each). V gave up 4 bases and J gave up 3 bases, with 13 bases separating them. The CDR3 loop spans 14 amino acids. Germline CDR1 and CDR2: MGHDK and SYGVNS. CDR3 coding DNA: TGTGCCAGCAGTGGGCAGGGAGTCTTCTACGAGCAGTACTTC. Its protein is CASSGQGVFYEQYF.

Comments on this clonotype: It is likely a read error, because the conserved phenylalanine at the end of the CDR3 is missing. The chain combines TRBV5-6 with TRBJ2-4; weak D call: TRBD1 (7 bases). The germline gives CDR1 SGHDT, CDR2 YYEEEE. The V end was cut by 0 bases, the J end by 8 bases, with 15 bases between. The CDR3 length is 15 residues. The CDR3 spells CASSLATRGEYIQYL. The CDR3 nucleotides read TGTGCCAGCAGCTTGGCCACCAGGGGGGAATACATTCAGTACCTC.

V and J are TRBV4-3 and TRBJ2-1, with 10 bases matching TRBD1. The V and J ends lost 3 bases and 4 bases, in that order; junction bases with no gene match: 6. From germline, CDR1 is LGHNA and CDR2 YSLEER. The CDR3 totals 16 residues. CDR3 amino acids: CASSQGPGQGYNEQFF. As DNA, the CDR3 is TGCGCCAGCAGCCAGGGTCCGGGACAGGGGTACAATGAGCAGTTCTTC.

This clonotype was recorded a few times. A read error may account for a junction end that differs from germline. This chain connects TRBV7-7 to TRBJ2-5; 9 nucleotides agree with TRBD2. CDR3 length: 14 amino acids. Looked up from germline, CDR1 is SSHAT and CDR2 is FNYEAQ (reference sequence). In DNA form, the CDR3 reads TGTGCTAGCAGCGGGAGCGGGAGGCACGAGACCCAGTACTTC. It translates to CASSGSGRHETQYF. Supplemented by reference TRBV7-7 and TRBJ2-5, the full variable domain reads GAGVSQSPRYKVTKRGQDVTLRCDPISSHATLYWYQQALGQGPEFLTYFNYEAQPDKSGLPSDRFSAERPEGSISTLTIQRTEQRDSAMYRCASSGSGRHETQYFGPGTRLLVL.

The V gene is TRBV2, the J gene TRBJ2-3; D is unclear. Trimming stripped 5 bases from V and 9 bases from J, with 12 bases between. The CDR3 has 12 residues. Germline V gives CDR1 SNHLY, CDR2 FYNNEI. CDR3 protein: CASSPGRATQYF. The CDR3 coding sequence is TGTGCCAGCAGTCCCGGACGAGCCACGCAGTATTTT.

As DNA, the CDR3 is TGTGCCAGCAGCTTAAGTCCGTATAGCAATCAGCCCCAGCATTTT. Protein: CASSLSPYSNQPQHF. V is TRBV7-2 and J is TRBJ1-5; D remains ambiguous. CDR1 SGHTA and CDR2 FQGNSA come from the germline V gene. This CDR3 spans 15 amino acids. V dropped 2 bases and J dropped 0 bases, with 8 bases sitting between them.

The V call is TRBV5-5, the J call TRBJ2-6; 7 bases line up with TRBD1. Per the germline V gene, CDR1 is SGHKS and CDR2 is YYEKEE (reference sequence). This CDR3 region has 18 residues. V lost 3 bases and J lost 0; bases outside the gene matches: 9. The chain's CDR3 is CASSWTPGQSSGANVLTF. Here the CDR3 DNA reads TGTGCCAGCAGCTGGACACCGGGACAGAGCTCTGGGGCCAACGTCCTGACTTTC.

V and J are TRBV20-1 and TRBJ2-5, with 7 bases lining up with TRBD2. This CDR3 comprises 13 residues. V was pared by 1 base and J by 4 bases, with 3 bases of the junction left unmatched. Per germline, CDR1 DFQATT and CDR2 SNEGSKA (reference sequence). This chain's CDR3 is CSARGGLVETQYF. DNA for the CDR3: TGCAGTGCTAGAGGAGGACTAGTAGAGACCCAGTACTTC.

V is TRBV29-1 and J is TRBJ2-1, with a weak D call TRBD1 (5 bases). V lost 4 bases to trimming and J lost 5 bases, with 15 bases between them. Looked up from germline, CDR1 is SQVTM and CDR2 is ANQGSEA. The CDR3 contains 14 residues. The CDR3 spells CSVGGARPNNEQFF. For the CDR3, the DNA is TGCAGCGTTGGGGGCGCTCGCCCCAACAATGAGCAGTTCTTC.

This clonotype showed up just a few times. The chain carries TRBV7-2 and TRBJ1-2, with D unclear. In germline, CDR1 is SGHTA, CDR2 FQGNSA. The CDR3 is made up of 13 amino acids. V was cut by 4 bases and J by 7 bases, with 13 bases left in between. CDR3 loop: CASSSYNEAGYTF. The CDR3 nucleotides read TGTGCCAGCAGCTCCTACAACGAAGCTGGCTACACCTTC.

This clonotype was picked up a small number of times. The rearrangement uses TRBV19 and TRBJ2-5; 10 positions agree with TRBD2. The better agreement between TRBJ2-1 and the DNA end casts doubt on the J call. The CDR3 runs to 14 residues. Germline CDR1 is LNHDA and CDR2 is SQIVND (reference sequence). The CDR3 coding sequence is TGTGCCAGTACCCCTAGCGGGGGTTACAATGAGCAGTTCTTC. This codes for CASTPSGGYNEQFF.

There are a few counts of this clonotype. The V gene is TRBV5-6, the J gene TRBJ1-2; a possible D gene is TRBD1 (5 bases). CDR1 is SGHDT, CDR2 YYEEEE, per germline. The CDR3 extends over 14 amino acids. Trimming shortened V by 4 bases and J by 5 bases, and 15 bases separated the two germline ends. The CDR3 loop is CASSLGDRLYGYTF. As DNA, the CDR3 is TGTGCCAGCAGCCTAGGGGACCGCTTATATGGCTACACCTTC.

This clonotype was recorded a few times. V usage is TRBV30 and J usage is TRBJ2-2; no reliable D call. CDR1 and CDR2 (germline): GTSNPN, SVGIG (reference sequence). CDR3 length equals 11 residues. The V end lost 3 bases, the J end lost 8 bases, and 7 bases lay between the germline ends. CDR3 amino acids: CAWSVGGELFF. The CDR3 DNA follows: TGTGCCTGGAGCGTCGGGGGGGAGCTGTTTTTT.

The gene calls are TRBV5-5 and TRBJ1-2; D is possibly TRBD1 (6 bases). This CDR3 comprises 15 residues. V was cut by 0 bases and J by 5 bases, with 14 bases left in between. Germline-derived CDR1 and CDR2 are SGHKS and YYEKEE (reference sequence). The CDR3 spells CASSLAHRASYGYTF. The CDR3, as DNA: TGTGCCAGCAGCTTGGCACACAGGGCCTCTTATGGCTACACCTTC.

This clonotype was picked up a small number of times. Since a much larger clone is just one base distant, this may be a read error. The chain carries TRBV7-2 and TRBJ1-5; 8 bases map to TRBD1. Germline V gives CDR1 SGHTA, CDR2 FQGNSA. The CDR3 covers 19 residues. The CDR3 region has the DNA TGTGCCAGCAGCTTAGTCGGTACAGGGGGATTTGGGGGCAATCAGCCCCGGCATTTT. This translates into CASSLVGTGGFGGNQPRHF.

This rearrangement joins TRBV28 to TRBJ2-7, with TRBD2 identical over 7 bases. V was clipped by 6 bases and J by 2 bases; unmatched bases: 10. CDR3 length: 15 amino acids. Germline assignment: CDR1 MDHEN and CDR2 SYDVKM. CDR3 DNA sequence: TGTGCCAGCAGGATTACAGTAGCGGGCACCTACGAGCAGTACTTC. Its translation: CASRITVAGTYEQYF.

This clonotype was found a few times. The rearrangement links TRBV2 to TRBJ1-5; 8 bases are shared with TRBD1. The junction had 7 bases not matched to a gene; V was cut back by 6 bases and J by 3 bases. The germline gives CDR1 SNHLY, CDR2 FYNNEI. This CDR3 has 15 amino acids. The CDR3 region is CASRPTGVHNQPQHF. CDR3 coding DNA: TGTGCCAGCAGACCGACAGGGGTGCACAATCAGCCCCAGCATTTT. The full variable domain, with the rest looked up from reference TRBV2 and TRBJ1-5, is EPEVTQTPSHQVTQMGQEVILRCVPISNHLYFYWYRQILGQKVEFLVSFYNNEISEKSEIFDDQFSVERPDGSNFTLKIRSTKLEDSAMYFCASRPTGVHNQPQHFGDGTRLSIL.

This clonotype was recorded a few times. The chain joins TRBV27 to TRBJ2-5; 9 nucleotides match TRBD1. TRBJ2-7 explains the end of the DNA better; the J call may be wrong. This CDR3 spans 13 amino acids. Germline lookup yields CDR1 MNHEY and CDR2 SMNVEV (reference sequence). Written as DNA, the CDR3 is TGTGCCAGCAGTTACAGGGGGCTCAACGAGCAGTACTTC. Protein: CASSYRGLNEQYF.

This clonotype occurred a few times. This sequence joins TRBV6-2 or TRBV6-3 and TRBJ2-7; D gene ambiguous. CDR1 is MNHEY and CDR2 is SVGEGT in the germline V gene. The CDR3 consists of 14 residues. Trimming left V 8 bases short and J 0 bases short, with 14 bases between. The CDR3 nucleotides are TGTGCCAGCGAGTCGACGGTGAGCTCCTACGAGCAGTACTTC. This translates into CASESTVSSYEQYF.

The sample holds many counts of this clonotype. The V call is TRBV11-2, the J call TRBJ2-5, with TRBD2 as a possible D gene (6 bases). V was cut by 5 bases and J by 1 base, with 8 bases left in between. CDR1 SGHAT and CDR2 FQNNGV come from the germline V gene. This CDR3 has 13 amino acids. CDR3 amino acids: CASSSGSQETQYF. CDR3 DNA sequence: TGTGCCAGCAGCAGCGGGTCCCAAGAGACCCAGTACTTC.

In this sample, this clonotype turned up a few times. V usage is TRBV6-2 or TRBV6-3 and J usage is TRBJ2-7; TRBD2 matches 11 bases. V was clipped by 2 bases and J by 1 base; unmatched bases: 7. Germline V gene data show CDR1 as MNHEY and CDR2 as SVGEGT. The CDR3 is 17 residues long. CDR3 residues: CASSYRASGRSSYEQYF. As DNA, the CDR3 is TGTGCCAGCAGTTACCGGGCTAGCGGGAGGAGTTCCTACGAGCAGTACTTC.

J is TRBJ1-4 and V is TRBV5-1; 9 bases fit TRBD1. V shed 3 bases and J 7 bases; nucleotides not matched to a gene: 4. The V gene's germline CDR1 is SGHRS and CDR2 YFSETQ. The CDR3 length is 14 residues. The chain's CDR3 is CASSSQGAFEKLFF. For the CDR3, the DNA is TGCGCCAGCAGCTCACAGGGGGCGTTTGAAAAACTGTTTTTT.

This clonotype showed up just a few times. The V and J genes are TRBV28 and TRBJ1-2, with TRBD1 identical over 9 bases. This CDR3 has 18 residues. Per germline, CDR1 MDHEN and CDR2 SYDVKM. The V segment lost 6 bases and the J segment 4 bases; nucleotides outside the gene matches: 18. The CDR3 sequence: CASRPAGQGGARSYGYTF. Here the CDR3 DNA reads TGTGCCAGCAGACCCGCGGGACAGGGCGGCGCTAGGAGCTATGGCTACACCTTC.

CDR3 DNA sequence: TGCAGCGTTGTTTCCCCGGACAGGAACTACGAGCAGTACTTC. It encodes CSVVSPDRNYEQYF. This chain joins TRBV29-1 and TRBJ2-7, with 7 bases aligning to TRBD1. CDR3 length: 14 residues. The trim removed 4 bases at V and 3 bases at J, leaving 9 bases unmatched. CDR1 and CDR2 (germline): SQVTM, ANQGSEA.

This clonotype showed up just a few times. This rearrangement joins TRBV6-5 to TRBJ2-5; TRBD2 aligns across 9 bases. V gave up 0 bases and J gave up 4 bases; unmatched junction bases: 15. The CDR3 sequence is 19 residues long. Germline-derived CDR1 and CDR2 are MNHEY and SVGAGI. The CDR3 DNA is TGTGCCAGCAGTTACTCGGCGAGTCGAGCGGGAGGAAGTTCAGAGACCCAGTACTTC. This translates into CASSYSASRAGGSSETQYF.